This T cell receptor beta chain was sequenced for a study of TIL therapy for anti-PD-1-resistant metastatic lung cancer. CDR1 MDHEN and CDR2 SYDVKM come from the germline V gene. The CDR3 runs 16 residues. V gave up 7 bases and J gave up 10 bases; unmatched junction bases: 13. As for time point: pre-treatment sample, taken before nivolumab and TIL therapy. Pleural nodules or supraclavicular lymph nodes made up most of the excised metastases sampled. Patients were adults with stage 4 NSCLC. This was the immunoSEQ v3 assay. The repertoire was sequenced with immunoSEQ multiplex PCR; TCRdb's copy has only in-frame clones and lacks some. Of approximately 95,000 clones in the sample, about three fifths were seen once.

The TCR originated in a person between 25 and 79 years old with non-small cell lung cancer. The sequenced sample was tumor tissue, obtained at baseline. The gene calls are TRBV28 and TRBJ2-1; 13 nucleotides line up with TRBD2. This CDR3 is CASTLTGTSGTREQFF. The DNA of the CDR3 is TGTGCCAGCACCCTGACCGGGACTAGCGGGACCAGGGAGCAGTTCTTC.